The rows below give T cell receptor beta chains drawn from one sample of a study of blood T cell repertoires in COVID-19. Profiled with immunoSEQ multiplex PCR; TCRdb holds only in-frame clones, not every one. The table has 200,000 to 250,000 clones, about 79% seen once; the top ten hold approximately 13%. Sequenced material: peripheral blood. The receptors derive from a human donor in a cohort sampled during active COVID-19. Both conserved end residues are part of each CDR3. A D gene is named only where the DNA matches it firmly. Size is stated for part of the rows, as once, few or many counts, or as a class when the clone is expanded.

size	D	V	J	CDR3	DNA
NA	NA	TRBV24-1	TRBJ2-3	CATSDSLSTSTDTQYF	TGTGCCACCAGTGACTCCTTGAGTACCAGCACAGATACGCAGTATTTT
NA	TRBD1	TRBV19	TRBJ1-4	CASSIRTGGAGEKLFF	TGTGCCAGTAGTATCCGGACAGGGGGCGCCGGGGAAAAACTGTTTTTT
NA	NA	TRBV28	TRBJ1-5	CASTPAERSNQPQHF	TGTGCCAGCACCCCAGCGGAGAGGAGCAATCAGCCCCAGCATTTT
NA	NA	TRBV7-2	TRBJ1-2	CASSLDRSYGYTF	TGTGCCAGCAGCTTAGACAGATCCTATGGCTACACCTTC
NA	TRBD2	TRBV4-1	TRBJ2-3	CASSQGGGRGRDTQYF	TGCGCCAGCAGCCAAGGGGGAGGGAGAGGCCGAGATACGCAGTATTTT
once	NA	TRBV2	TRBJ2-2	CASSEPRDTGELFF	TGTGCCAGCAGTGAACCTCGGGACACCGGGGAGCTGTTTTTT
NA	TRBD1	TRBV7-9	TRBJ1-6	CASSLLTGNNSPLHF	TGTGCCAGCAGCTTACTGACAGGGAATAATTCACCCCTCCACTTT
once	NA	TRBV29-1	TRBJ1-3	CSAGGGTGNTIYF	TGCAGCGCTGGGGGAGGGACTGGAAACACCATATATTTT
NA	TRBD1	TRBV7-7	TRBJ2-5	CASSLTGLGETQYF	TGTGCCAGCAGCCTGACAGGGCTCGGTGAGACCCAGTACTTC
NA	NA	TRBV11-2	TRBJ1-5	CASSSHSRQPQHF	TGTGCCAGCAGCTCCCACAGTCGTCAGCCCCAGCATTTT
few	TRBD1	TRBV18	TRBJ1-2	CASSQGANYGYTF	TGTGCCAGCTCACAGGGGGCGAACTATGGCTACACCTTC
few	TRBD1	TRBV7-6	TRBJ1-5	CASTIREGGGPQHF	TGTGCCTCCACGATTCGGGAAGGGGGCGGGCCCCAGCATTTT
NA	NA	TRBV5-1	TRBJ1-1	CASSFEGAEAFF	TGCGCCAGCAGCTTTGAGGGAGCTGAAGCTTTCTTT